This paragraph covers one T cell receptor beta chain sequence. The data derive from a study of blood T cell repertoires in COVID-19. About the study: Samples taken during acute and convalescent COVID-19 were collected in the United States, Italy and Spain.

Trimming took 4 bases from V and 1 from J; bases not matched to a gene: 12. Germline V lookup: CDR1 SGHDN, CDR2 FVKESK. The CDR3 covers 17 residues. As handled by the study authors: Cell counts per sample came from amplifying reference gene primers. Method: immunoSEQ multiplex PCR; TCRdb's copy keeps in-frame clones and lacks some. V and J calls and clone size are given by that table; D and trimming were obtained from the DNA. Of a few hundred thousand clones in the sample, approximately 90% are singletons; the top ten hold 3.5% to 5%. The source material was PBMCs or T cells enriched from blood (not recorded which). The chain links TRBV14 to TRBJ1-2, with 7 bases aligning to TRBD1. The TCR originated in a woman younger than 45 who had recovered from COVID-19. In DNA, the CDR3 is TGTGCCAGCAGCCGACTTACTCCGGGACAGATTAACTATGGCTACACCTTC. Translated, it gives CASSRLTPGQINYGYTF.